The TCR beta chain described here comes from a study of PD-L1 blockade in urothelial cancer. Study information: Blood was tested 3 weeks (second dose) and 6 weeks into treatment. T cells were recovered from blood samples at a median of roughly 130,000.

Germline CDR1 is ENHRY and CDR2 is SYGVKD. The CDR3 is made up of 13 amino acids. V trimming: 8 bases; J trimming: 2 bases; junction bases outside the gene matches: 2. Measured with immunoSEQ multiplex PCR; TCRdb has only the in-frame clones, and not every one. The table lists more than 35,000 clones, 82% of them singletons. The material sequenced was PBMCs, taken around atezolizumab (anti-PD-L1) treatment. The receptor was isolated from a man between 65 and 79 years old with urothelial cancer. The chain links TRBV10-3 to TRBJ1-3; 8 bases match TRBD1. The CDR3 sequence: CAIEDRAGNTIYF. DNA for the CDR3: TGTGCCATCGAGGACAGGGCTGGAAACACCATATATTTT.